This passage covers 29 T cell receptor beta chains from one sample sequenced in a study of human T cells and chemical hapten exposure. Time point: pre-sensitization, week 0. Sample treatment: therapeutic diphenylcyclopropenone sensitization with weekly scalp DPC. TCRdb reprocessed the RACE reads with MiXCR, giving one entry per CDR3 protein. The table lists tens of thousands of distinct CDR3 sequences, 6.5% to 8% of them singletons. The specimen comprised whole blood, sampled in connection with sensitization to the hapten diphenylcyclopropenone (DPC). These TCRs come from a woman aged 45-59 years with alopecia areata. Some clones in this sample may be carry-over from other donors' samples.

This clonotype has a handful of counts. V and J are TRBV6-6 and TRBJ2-5; D is ambiguous. V was trimmed by 4 bases and J by 5 bases, leaving 14 bases between them. From germline, CDR1 is MNHNY and CDR2 SVGAGI (reference sequence). This CDR3 spans 14 amino acids. The CDR3 DNA reads TGTGCCAGCAGTTTGGGTCCTCCCGGGGAGACCCAGTACTTC. This gives the protein CASSLGPPGETQYF.

This clonotype was detected ten times or more. CDR3 sequence (DNA): TGTGCTAGTGGTTTGGTAGAAAGGTGGGAGCAGTACTTC. The encoded protein is CASGLVERWEQYF. The gene calls are TRBV12-5 and TRBJ2-7; D is uncertain. The CDR3 contains 13 residues. The germline V gene encodes CDR1 LGHNT and CDR2 FRNRAP. Trimming left V 0 bases short and J 7 bases short, with 10 bases between.

The sample holds many counts of this clonotype. This chain connects TRBV7-2 to TRBJ2-7, with 7 bases matching TRBD2. This CDR3 contains 13 residues. J was trimmed by 6 bases and V by 6 bases; bases with no gene match: 8. Germline V gene sequence: CDR1 SGHTA, CDR2 FQGNSA. The CDR3 nucleotides are TGTGCCAGCAGTCGAAGACTAGCTCTCGAGCAGTACTTC. It yields the protein CASSRRLALEQYF. The full variable domain, its missing parts supplied by reference TRBV7-2 and TRBJ2-7, is GAGVSQSPSNKVTEKGKDVELRCDPISGHTALYWYRQSLGQGLEFLIYFQGNSAPDKSGLPSDRFSAERTGGSVSTLTIQRTQQEDSAVYLCASSRRLALEQYFGPGTRLTVT.

The chain couples TRBV6-5 to TRBJ2-7, with 12 bases that match TRBD2. The V gene's germline CDR1 is MNHEY and CDR2 SVGAGI. V gave up 0 bases and J gave up 7 bases; unmatched junction bases: 10. The CDR3 contains 17 residues. CDR3 sequence (DNA): TGTGCCAGCAGTTACTCGTCCGGTCGACTAGCGGGAGATGAGCAGTACTTC. Protein: CASSYSSGRLAGDEQYF.

This clonotype was detected ten times or more. The V and J genes are TRBV29-1 and TRBJ2-7; a possible D gene is TRBD1 (5 bases). The V gene lost 7 bases and the J gene lost 4 bases, with 14 bases spanning the gap. The CDR3 has 12 residues. Germline CDR1 reads SQVTM; CDR2 reads ANQGSEA. The CDR3 DNA reads TGCAGCGGTCGTACAGGAGTATACGAGCAGTACTTC. This translates into CSGRTGVYEQYF.

This clonotype showed up just a few times. The rearrangement uses TRBV12-3 or TRBV12-4 and TRBJ2-2; tentative D call: TRBD2 (7 bases). V was cut by 2 bases and J by 10 bases, with 14 bases left in between. The length of the CDR3 is 14 residues. The CDR3 protein is CASSLTGGPAELFF. The CDR3 DNA is TGTGCCAGCAGTTTAACGGGGGGCCCCGCGGAGCTGTTTTTT.

This clonotype was seen repeatedly, ten times or more. This chain uses TRBV11-2 with TRBJ2-1; 10 bases agree with TRBD2. The V segment lost 4 bases and the J segment 5 bases; nucleotides outside the gene matches: 8. The CDR3 runs to 16 residues. The germline V gene has CDR1 SGHAT and CDR2 FQNNGV. In nucleotides, the CDR3 is TGTGCCAGCAGCTACCACCCTAGCGGGAGTAACAATGAGCAGTTCTTC. This translates into CASSYHPSGSNNEQFF.

In its sample, this clonotype was seen a few times. The rearrangement uses TRBV6-6 and TRBJ2-7; a weak D match, TRBD1 (6 bases). V was cut by 10 bases and J by 2 bases, with 12 bases left in between. Germline CDR1 MNHNY, CDR2 SVGAGI (reference sequence). The CDR3 contains 12 residues. The CDR3 DNA reads TGTGCCACACAGGACAGTGCCTACGAGCAGTACTTC. This translates into CATQDSAYEQYF.

This clonotype was picked up many times. The chain couples TRBV14 to TRBJ2-7; TRBD2 aligns across 12 bases. V shed 5 bases, J shed 3 bases, and the junction held 5 bases outside the gene matches. The CDR3 consists of 15 residues. Germline lookup yields CDR1 SGHDN and CDR2 FVKESK. The CDR3 protein is CASSKLAGGSYEQYF. In DNA form, the CDR3 reads TGTGCCAGCAGCAAACTAGCGGGAGGTAGCTACGAGCAGTACTTC.

This clonotype was detected a few times. Being one base from a much bigger clone, this may be a read error. This rearrangement joins TRBV10-1 to TRBJ2-4; no clear D gene. The CDR3 is 13 amino acids. V was trimmed by 7 bases and J by 5 bases, leaving 12 bases between them. The germline V gene encodes CDR1 WNHNN and CDR2 SYGVQD (reference sequence). In DNA form, the CDR3 reads TGCGCCAGCAATAAACCGGCGGAAAACATTCAGTACTTC. This translates into CASNKPAENIQYF.

This clonotype has at least ten counts. CDR3 bases: TGTGCCAGCAGTAAAACAGGGGGCGCGAGGAACACTGAAGCTTTCTTT. Its translation is CASSKTGGARNTEAFF. J is TRBJ1-1 and V is TRBV6-5; 9 bases map to TRBD1. The V gene's germline CDR1 is MNHEY and CDR2 SVGAGI. V dropped 5 bases and J dropped 1; count of bases not matched to a gene: 8. The length of the CDR3 is 16 residues.

This clonotype showed up just a few times. The gene calls are TRBV4-3 and TRBJ2-4; D possibly corresponds to TRBD1 (6 bases). Germline-derived CDR1 and CDR2 are LGHNA and YSLEER. This CDR3 has 18 residues. V was cut by 0 bases and J by 0 bases, with 15 bases left in between. The CDR3 loop reads CASSQEESGGAAKNIQYF. The CDR3 DNA is TGCGCCAGCAGCCAAGAAGAGAGTGGGGGCGCAGCCAAAAACATTCAGTACTTC.

This clonotype was seen many times. V and J are TRBV29-1 and TRBJ2-1; 10 nucleotides match TRBD1. V was clipped by 6 bases and J by 9 bases; unmatched bases: 14. Germline loops: CDR1 SQVTM, CDR2 ANQGSEA. The CDR3 totals 15 residues. This CDR3 is CSVAPGRDRGPEQFF. CDR3 in DNA: TGCAGCGTAGCCCCGGGACGGGACAGGGGCCCTGAGCAGTTCTTC.

This clonotype was found many times. The V and J genes are TRBV7-2 and TRBJ2-4, with 8 bases that match TRBD1. The CDR3 length is 15 residues. From germline, CDR1 is SGHTA and CDR2 FQGNSA. V lost 2 bases and J lost 5; bases outside the gene matches: 5. The CDR3 DNA follows: TGTGCCAGCAGCTTATTTCAGGGGGCCGAAAACATTCAGTACTTC. Translation: CASSLFQGAENIQYF.

This clonotype is deemed medium-sized (0.01 to 0.1%). This chain links TRBV20-1 with TRBJ2-1; 8 nucleotides agree with TRBD2. The J segment lost 2 bases and the V segment lost 1 base, leaving 4 bases of the junction unmatched. This CDR3 contains 15 residues. The V gene's germline CDR1 is DFQATT and CDR2 SNEGSKA (reference sequence). CDR3 bases: TGCAGTGCTAGAGGAAGTAGCGGGGCCTACAATGAGCAGTTCTTC. Its protein product is CSARGSSGAYNEQFF.

The sample holds many counts of this clonotype. The chain combines TRBV7-3 with TRBJ1-1; 7 bases map to TRBD1. CDR3 length: 15 residues. The germline gives CDR1 SGHTA, CDR2 FQGTGA. Trimming removed 4 bases from V and 5 bases from J; junction bases left unmatched: 10. CDR3 loop: CASSSSGTAKTEAFF. The CDR3 nucleotides are TGTGCCAGCAGCTCGTCCGGGACAGCTAAAACTGAAGCTTTCTTT.

This clonotype was detected many times. The chain combines TRBV7-8 with TRBJ2-4; D possibly corresponds to TRBD2 (6 bases). CDR3 size: 15 residues. In germline, CDR1 is SGHVS, CDR2 FQNEAQ. Trimming took off 0 bases at V and 8 bases at J, with 14 bases between the two ends. CDR3 in DNA: TGTGCCAGCAGCTTAGCGGGCGGGGTGTTGGACATTCAGTACTTC. It translates to CASSLAGGVLDIQYF.

This clonotype was recorded at least ten times. The V and J genes are TRBV5-4 and TRBJ2-5; D call uncertain. This CDR3 contains 14 residues. The germline gives CDR1 SGHNT, CDR2 YYREEE (reference sequence). Trimming stripped 3 bases from V and 2 bases from J, with 11 bases between. The CDR3 DNA reads TGTGCCAGCAGCTATTTCACTCGGCAAGAGACCCAGTACTTC. This codes for CASSYFTRQETQYF.

The chain joins TRBV20-1 to TRBJ2-7; a possible D gene is TRBD1 (5 bases). Germline CDR1 and CDR2: DFQATT and SNEGSKA (reference sequence). This CDR3 is 15 amino acids long. Trimming removed 0 bases from V and 4 bases from J, with 16 bases in between. The CDR3 DNA reads TGCAGTGCTAGAGATGGTGGACACCCGACGTACGAGCAGTACTTC. Translated: CSARDGGHPTYEQYF.

This clonotype was detected ten times or more. This chain connects TRBV7-2 to TRBJ1-1; D remains ambiguous. The germline gives CDR1 SGHTA, CDR2 FQGNSA. The CDR3 runs to 14 residues. V was cut by 0 bases and J by 5 bases, with 10 bases left in between. The CDR3 is CASSLARMGTEAFF. CDR3 in DNA: TGTGCCAGCAGCTTAGCGAGAATGGGGACTGAAGCTTTCTTT. The variable domain in full, completed from reference TRBV7-2 and TRBJ1-1, reads GAGVSQSPSNKVTEKGKDVELRCDPISGHTALYWYRQSLGQGLEFLIYFQGNSAPDKSGLPSDRFSAERTGGSVSTLTIQRTQQEDSAVYLCASSLARMGTEAFFGQGTRLTVV.

This clonotype has ten or more counts. The genes are TRBV2 and TRBJ1-2, with D unclear. This CDR3 region has 13 residues. V shed 3 bases and J shed 8 bases, with 13 bases lying between them. The germline V gene has CDR1 SNHLY and CDR2 FYNNEI. The DNA for the CDR3 is TGTGCCAGCAGTGAGACAAGGGAAGGAGGCTACACCTTC. Amino acids: CASSETREGGYTF.

Many counts were recorded for this clonotype. The chain combines TRBV29-1 with TRBJ1-1, with D uncertain. Trimming took 6 bases from V and 4 from J, leaving 15 bases between them. CDR1 and CDR2 from the germline V gene are SQVTM and ANQGSEA. The CDR3 is 13 amino acids. The CDR3 region is CSVSRHGSTEAFF. In nucleotides, the CDR3 is TGCAGCGTAAGCCGGCATGGAAGCACTGAAGCTTTCTTT.

The chain couples TRBV30 to TRBJ2-2, with 12 bases identical to TRBD2. From germline, CDR1 is GTSNPN and CDR2 SVGIG (reference sequence). CDR3 length: 15 amino acids. After removal of 1 base from V and 5 bases from J, the junction contained 2 bases not matched to a gene. CDR3 nucleotide sequence: TGTGCCTGGAGTGGACTAGCGGGAGTGACCGGGGAGCTGTTTTTT. Translation: CAWSGLAGVTGELFF. Based on the CDR3 plus reference TRBV30 and TRBJ2-2, the full variable domain is SQTIHQWPATLVQPVGSPLSLECTVEGTSNPNLYWYRQAAGRGLQLLFYSVGIGQISSEVPQNLSASRPQDRQFILSSKKLLLSDSGFYLCAWSGLAGVTGELFFGEGSRLTVL.

At least ten counts were recorded for this clonotype. V and J are TRBV6-2 or TRBV6-3 and TRBJ2-1; D is uncertain. This CDR3 region has 11 residues. The V gene's germline CDR1 is MNHEY and CDR2 SVGEGT. The V end was cut by 2 bases, the J end by 11 bases, with 7 bases between. The CDR3 nucleotides read TGTGCCAGCAGTTACCCGACGAAGCAGTTCTTC. Protein product: CASSYPTKQFF.

Ten or more counts support this clonotype. The genes are TRBV5-5 and TRBJ1-1; 9 nucleotides agree with TRBD1. This CDR3 is built from 16 residues. Germline trimming cut 5 bases from V and 1 base from J; bases unmatched to any gene: 9. CDR1 is SGHKS, CDR2 YYEKEE, per germline (reference sequence). CDR3 sequence (DNA): TGTGCCAGCAGATTCGGGACAGGGAGAGAGAACACTGAAGCTTTCTTT. Translated, it gives CASRFGTGRENTEAFF.

This clonotype was found many times. The chain uses TRBV20-1 and TRBJ2-2, with a weak D call TRBD2 (7 bases). The V end lost 3 bases, the J end lost 3 bases, and 20 bases lay between the germline ends. Germline V gene sequence: CDR1 DFQATT, CDR2 SNEGSKA (reference sequence). This CDR3 contains 17 residues. CDR3 residues: CSASPPGGREYTGELFF. As DNA, the CDR3 is TGCAGTGCTAGCCCGCCGGGGGGCCGGGAGTACACCGGGGAGCTGTTTTTT.

This clonotype was counted ten times or more. The chain's CDR3 is CASSLALATEAFF. CDR3 DNA sequence: TGTGCCAGCAGCTTAGCCCTAGCTACTGAAGCTTTCTTT. V gene TRBV7-8 combines with J gene TRBJ1-1; no clear D. Trimming took 0 bases from V and 5 from J, leaving 7 bases between them. The CDR3 has 13 residues. Germline CDR1 is SGHVS and CDR2 is FQNEAQ.

In this sample, this clonotype turned up many times. The rearrangement links TRBV30 to TRBJ2-2; D remains ambiguous. There are 11 residues in the CDR3. Germline CDR1 is GTSNPN and CDR2 is SVGIG (reference sequence). V was trimmed by 4 bases and J by 1 base, leaving 1 base between them. This chain's CDR3 is CAWKNTGELFF. DNA for the CDR3: TGTGCCTGGAAGAACACCGGGGAGCTGTTTTTT.

This clonotype appeared a few times. The rearrangement joins TRBV7-6 to TRBJ2-5, with D perhaps matching TRBD2 (6 bases). The CDR3 spans 15 residues. Germline values: CDR1 SGHVS, CDR2 FNYEAQ. V shed 5 bases and J shed 4 bases, with 17 bases lying between them. The CDR3 reads CASSHRRLRGETQYF. The CDR3 DNA is TGTGCCAGCAGCCACCGACGGTTGCGGGGAGAGACCCAGTACTTC.